This entry is about one T cell receptor beta chain. These data belong to a study of blood T cell repertoires in COVID-19. Overall study context: COVID-19 samples collected from the United States, Italy and Spain covered acute and convalescent phases. In each case, the material was cDNA or gDNA derived from T cells, B-cell-depleted T cells, or PBMCs.

Methods used by the authors: Amplified reference gene primers provided the basis for estimating nucleated cell counts. Sequencing used immunoSEQ multiplex PCR; TCRdb keeps in-frame clones, though not all of them. The D gene and trimming were derived from the DNA, and the V and J assignments and clone size from that table. Among some 250,000 clones listed, 91% were seen once. Adults between roughly 18 and 90 years of age took part from approximately 24 US areas. This clonotype originated in a human donor in a cohort exposed to, infected with or recovered from COVID-19 (not recorded which). The donor label of this sample is uncertain. The source material was PBMCs or T cells enriched from blood (not recorded which).

The CDR3 bases are TGTGCCAGCAGCTTAGCCGACCTGGGGCGGACCCAGTACTTC. Translated: CASSLADLGRTQYF. This chain connects TRBV7-2 to TRBJ2-5; maybe TRBD1 (5 bases). Germline V gene lookup returns CDR1 SGHTA and CDR2 FQGNSA. V lost 0 bases and J lost 7, with 12 bases in between. CDR3 length: 14 residues.